This TCR beta chain was recovered during a study of cytomegalovirus exposure and HLA in healthy donors. Study-level information: A prior study identified 117 million unique TCR beta sequences from about 180 million T cells.

PCR used 60 Vbeta primers and 13 Jbeta primers. Generated by immunoSEQ multiplex PCR, the TCRdb table keeps only in-frame clones and is missing some. The table records fewer than 200,000 clones, 70% to 80% of them present only once. General study results and limits: An ancestry cluster, one associated with Asian ancestry, reportedly showed fewer N-insertions than the approximately 650-donor mean in a later analysis. Researchers reported in a later analysis that a missense DCLRE1C variant was tied to TCR beta V- and J-gene trimming. Most likely, a cluster of highly shared sequence variants arose as a sequencing artifact.

After removal of 1 base from V and 4 bases from J, the junction contained 5 bases not matched to a gene. Germline V gene lookup returns CDR1 SGHNT and CDR2 YYREEE (reference sequence). This CDR3 comprises 14 residues. In the case of this clone: Its antigen is as yet unknown.

The sequence came from a man aged 55 to 69 in good health and CMV-seronegative. Sequencing was performed on PBMCs. This chain uses TRBV5-4 with TRBJ2-7; 7 nucleotides match TRBD2. CDR3 sequence reads: CASSLPTSEYEQYF. As DNA, the CDR3 is TGTGCCAGCAGCTTGCCTACTAGCGAGTACGAGCAGTACTTC. The full variable domain, completed using reference TRBV5-4 and TRBJ2-7, is ETGVTQSPTHLIKTRGQQVTLRCSSQSGHNTVSWYQQALGQGPQFIFQYYREEENGRGNFPPRFSGLQFPNYSSELNVNALELDDSALYLCASSLPTSEYEQYFGPGTRLTVT.